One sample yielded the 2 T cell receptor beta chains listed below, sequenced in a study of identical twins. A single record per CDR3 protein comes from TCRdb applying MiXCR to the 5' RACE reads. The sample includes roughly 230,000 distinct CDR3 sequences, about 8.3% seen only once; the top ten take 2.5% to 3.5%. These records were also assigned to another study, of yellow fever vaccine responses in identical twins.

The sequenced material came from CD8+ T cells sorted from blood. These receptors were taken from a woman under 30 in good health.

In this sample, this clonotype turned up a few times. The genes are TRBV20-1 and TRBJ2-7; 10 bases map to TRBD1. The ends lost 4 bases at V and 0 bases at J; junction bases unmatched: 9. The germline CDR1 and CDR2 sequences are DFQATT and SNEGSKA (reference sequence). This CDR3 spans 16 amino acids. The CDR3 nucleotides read TGCAGTGCTAAGTCGCCGGGACAGGGGTTCTCCTACGAGCAGTACTTC. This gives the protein CSAKSPGQGFSYEQYF.

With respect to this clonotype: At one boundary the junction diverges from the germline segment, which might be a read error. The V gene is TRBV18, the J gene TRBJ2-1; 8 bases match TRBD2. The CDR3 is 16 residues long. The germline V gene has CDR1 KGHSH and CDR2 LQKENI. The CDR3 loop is CASSPPERESYNEQFF. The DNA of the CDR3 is TGTGCCAGCTCCCCACCGGAGCGGGAGAGCTACAATGAGCAGTTCTTC.